Given below is one TCR beta chain in context. Its specificity is not known. It is unclear where the CDR3 begins or ends on the DNA, so no DNA is shown, and the CDR3 is as TCRdb lists it. The sample belongs to a study of T cell responses to AZD1222 COVID-19 vaccine. The CDR3 region is 12 residues in length, termini included. Assay: immunoSEQ multiplex PCR; the TCRdb copy retains only in-frame clones and omits some. The sample has some 130,000 clones, over 75% seen once. Study outcomes and limitations: Only after the peak T cell response were repertoires sampled. Breadth and depth of Spike-specific TCRs rose after two AZD1222 doses. At baseline, seropositivity was found in only a handful of AZD1222 recipients.

The TCR sequence derives from an adult in good health. Source: peripheral blood, taken on day 0 of AZD1222 vaccination. This chain joins TRBV12-3 or TRBV12-4 and TRBJ1-2. This chain's CDR3 is CASSLGVGTGTF.